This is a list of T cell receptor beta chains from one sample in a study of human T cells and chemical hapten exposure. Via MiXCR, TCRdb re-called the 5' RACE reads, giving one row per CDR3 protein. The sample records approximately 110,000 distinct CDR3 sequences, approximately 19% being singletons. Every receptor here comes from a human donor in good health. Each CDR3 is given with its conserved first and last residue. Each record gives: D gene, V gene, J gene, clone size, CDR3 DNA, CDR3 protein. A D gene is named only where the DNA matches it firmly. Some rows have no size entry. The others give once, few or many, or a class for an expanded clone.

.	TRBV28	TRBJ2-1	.	TGTGCCAGCAGTCCCTCCCCGAATGAGCAGTTCTTC	CASSPSPNEQFF
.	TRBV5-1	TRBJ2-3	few	TGCGCCAGCAAACTAGGGAAGCCCCGGGGAGATACGCAGTATTTT	CASKLGKPRGDTQYF
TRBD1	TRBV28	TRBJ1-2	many	TGTGCCAGCAGTTCAGGGGGCTATGGCTACACCTTC	CASSSGGYGYTF
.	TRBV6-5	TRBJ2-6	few	TGTGCCAGCAGTTACCGGCAGGTTTACTCTGGGGCCAACGTCCTGACTTTC	CASSYRQVYSGANVLTF
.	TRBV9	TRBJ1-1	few	TGTGCCAGCAGCGGGGGGGCAGTGAACACTGAAGCTTTCTTT	CASSGGAVNTEAFF
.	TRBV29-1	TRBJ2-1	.	TGCAGCGTTTATCGATCCCCGAGCTCCTACAATGAGCAGTTCTTC	CSVYRSPSSYNEQFF
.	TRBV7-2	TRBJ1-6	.	TGTGCCAGCAGCCCCCAGAGGCAGAATAATTCACCCCTCCACTTT	CASSPQRQNNSPLHF
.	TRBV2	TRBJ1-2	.	TGTGCCAGCAAGACGACAGTAGCTAACTATGGCTACACCTTC	CASKTTVANYGYTF
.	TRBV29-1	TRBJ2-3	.	TGCAGCGTTGAAGATCCGGAGTCGCGCACAGATACGCAGTATTTT	CSVEDPESRTDTQYF
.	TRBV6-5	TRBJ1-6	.	TGTGCCAGCACCCCTCACGGGAATTCACCCCTCCACTTT	CASTPHGNSPLHF
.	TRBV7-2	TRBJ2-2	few	TGTGCCAGCCGCCTAGTGCCCGGGGAGCTGTTTTTT	CASRLVPGELFF
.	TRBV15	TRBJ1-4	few	TGTGCCACCAGCAGAGACCCGGGCTCCGGGAGGGAAAAACTGTTTTTT	CATSRDPGSGREKLFF
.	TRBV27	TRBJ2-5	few	TGTGCCAGCGCCCCTGGGACGAGGCCGGGAGAGACCCAGTACTTC	CASAPGTRPGETQYF
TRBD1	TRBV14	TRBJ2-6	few	TGTGCCAGCAGCCAAGACAGAGGGACAGGGCCCATCTCTGGGGCCAACGTCCTGACTTTC	CASSQDRGTGPISGANVLTF
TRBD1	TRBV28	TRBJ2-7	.	TGTGCCAGCAGATGGGACAGGGGTTCCTACGAGCAGTACTTC	CASRWDRGSYEQYF
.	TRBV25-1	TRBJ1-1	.	TGTGCCAGCAGTGAATATTCGGCCGAGGAAGCTTTCTTT	CASSEYSAEEAFF
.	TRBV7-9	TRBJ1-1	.	TGTGCCAGCAGCTTACAGGGCAAGGGCACTGAAGCTTTCTTT	CASSLQGKGTEAFF
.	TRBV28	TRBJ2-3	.	TGTGCCATCTCCGGAAGAGATACTAGCACAGATACGCAGTATTTT	CAISGRDTSTDTQYF
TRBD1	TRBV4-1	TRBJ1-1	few	TGCGCCAGCAGCCAAGAGACAGGGAGAGTGATGACTGAAGCTTTCTTT	CASSQETGRVMTEAFF
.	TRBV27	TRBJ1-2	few	TGTGCCAGCAGCTCGACGGGCCTGGGCAAAGGGTATGGCTACACCTTC	CASSSTGLGKGYGYTF
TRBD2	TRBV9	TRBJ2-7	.	TGTGCCAGCAGCGTGAGCGGGGAAACCTACGAGCAGTACTTC	CASSVSGETYEQYF
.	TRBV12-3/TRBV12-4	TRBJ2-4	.	TGTGCCAGCCCTGAAGTTAAGGGTCCGACCAAAAACATTCAGTACTTC	CASPEVKGPTKNIQYF
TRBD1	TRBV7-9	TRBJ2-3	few	TGTGCCAGCGGAGTAACGGACAGGACGGATACGCAGTATTTT	CASGVTDRTDTQYF
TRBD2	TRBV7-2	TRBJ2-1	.	TGTGCCAGCAGCCCGAAGCGGGGAGCCTTCTACAATGAGCAGTTCTTC	CASSPKRGAFYNEQFF
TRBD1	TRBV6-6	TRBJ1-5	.	TGTGCCAGCAGTTACGGTGGGGGACAGAATAGCAATCAGCCCCAGCATTTT	CASSYGGGQNSNQPQHF
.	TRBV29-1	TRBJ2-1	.	TGCAGCGTTGGGGGCAGGTGGGATGAGCAGTTCTTC	CSVGGRWDEQFF
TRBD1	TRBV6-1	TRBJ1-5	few	TGTGCCAGCAGTGAATCCGTGCGGGACAGGGTATATCAGCCCCAGCATTTT	CASSESVRDRVYQPQHF
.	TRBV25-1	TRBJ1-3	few	TGTGCCAGCAGTGAATTTAGGGCAGGGGGAAACACCATATATTTT	CASSEFRAGGNTIYF
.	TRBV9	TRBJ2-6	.	TGTGCCAGCAGCGTATTGGTGGGGGCATTGACTGGGACCAACGTCCTGACTTTC	CASSVLVGALTGTNVLTF
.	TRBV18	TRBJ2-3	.	TGTGCCAGCTCACCAGCTAGCGCCTACACAGATACGCAGTATTTT	CASSPASAYTDTQYF
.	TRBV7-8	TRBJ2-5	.	TGTGCCAGCAGAACCGGCAGGGACTCGAAAGAGACCCAGTACTTC	CASRTGRDSKETQYF
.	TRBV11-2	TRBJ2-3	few	TGTGCCAGCAGCTTAGGGTGGGCGCCTAGCACAGATACGCAGTATTTT	CASSLGWAPSTDTQYF
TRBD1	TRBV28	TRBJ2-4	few	TGTGCCAGCAGTTTAAGGCCGGGACAGGCCAAAAACATTCAGTACTTC	CASSLRPGQAKNIQYF
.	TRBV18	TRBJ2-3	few	TGTGCCAGCTCACCGGACTATACCACAGATACGCAGTATTTT	CASSPDYTTDTQYF
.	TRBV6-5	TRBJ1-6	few	TGTGCCAGCAGTGAAAACACTCGGCTTAATTCACCCCTCCACTTT	CASSENTRLNSPLHF